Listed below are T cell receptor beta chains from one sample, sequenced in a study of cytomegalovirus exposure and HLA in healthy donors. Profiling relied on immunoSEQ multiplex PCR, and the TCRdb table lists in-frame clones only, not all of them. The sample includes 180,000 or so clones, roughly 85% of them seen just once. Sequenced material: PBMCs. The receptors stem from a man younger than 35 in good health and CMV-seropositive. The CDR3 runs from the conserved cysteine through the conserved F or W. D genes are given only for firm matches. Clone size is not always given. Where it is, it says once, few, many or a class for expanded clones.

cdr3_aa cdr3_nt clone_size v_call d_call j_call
CASSFGMNNEQFF TGTGCCAGCAGTTTCGGGATGAACAATGAGCAGTTCTTC few TRBV6-6 - TRBJ2-1
CASSIRGGYTF TGTGCCAGTAGTATTAGGGGTGGCTACACCTTC - TRBV19 - TRBJ1-2
CSAPRGGGYTF TGCAGTGCTCCCAGGGGCGGTGGCTACACCTTC - TRBV20-1 - TRBJ1-2
CASSQVAGYEQYF TGTGCCAGTAGCCAAGTGGCAGGCTACGAGCAGTACTTC - TRBV19 - TRBJ2-7
CASSPGQGPPNEKLFF TGTGCCAGCAGCCCTGGACAAGGGCCTCCTAATGAAAAACTGTTTTTT - TRBV5-4 - TRBJ1-4
CASSQEGLAASYEQYF TGCGCCAGCAGCCAAGAGGGCCTAGCGGCTTCCTACGAGCAGTACTTC - TRBV4-1 TRBD2 TRBJ2-7
CASSLIDSLSSGNTIYF TGTGCCAGCAGCTTGATCGACAGCTTGAGCTCTGGAAACACCATATATTTT - TRBV7-2 - TRBJ1-3
CASSYRGLTDTQYF TGTGCCAGCAGCTACAGGGGGCTAACAGATACGCAGTATTTT - TRBV9 TRBD1 TRBJ2-3
CASSQVGLVEFYEQYF TGCGCCAGCAGCCAAGTAGGCCTAGTGGAATTCTACGAGCAGTACTTC - TRBV4-1 - TRBJ2-7
CASSLTWGPNTEAFF TGCGCCAGCAGCTTGACCTGGGGGCCAAACACTGAAGCTTTCTTT - TRBV5-1 - TRBJ1-1
CASSMSGGNYGYTF TGTGCCAGTAGTATGTCCGGGGGAAACTATGGCTACACCTTC - TRBV19 - TRBJ1-2